These 30 T cell receptor beta chains share one sample of origin, sequenced in a study of blood T cell repertoires in COVID-19. TCRdb's table, derived via immunoSEQ multiplex PCR, lists solely in-frame clones and lacks some. The sample contains around 160,000 clones, around 80% of which appear only once. The material sequenced was PBMCs or T cells enriched from blood (not recorded which). The receptors originated from a woman aged 55 to 70 who had recovered from COVID-19.

The chain's CDR3 is CASQAGTANTEAFF. Here the CDR3 DNA reads TGCGCCAGCCAAGCCGGGACAGCTAACACTGAAGCTTTCTTT. This sequence joins TRBV4-1 and TRBJ1-1, with 7 bases fitting TRBD1. Germline assignment: CDR1 MGHRA and CDR2 YSYEKL. With 8 bases clipped from V and 2 bases from J, the junction kept 8 bases outside the gene matches. The CDR3 length is 14 residues.

J is TRBJ2-5 and V is TRBV7-2, with TRBD2 matching 8 bases. CDR1 SGHTA and CDR2 FQGNSA come from the germline V gene. This CDR3 comprises 15 residues. The V and J ends lost 5 bases and 5 bases, in that order; junction bases with no gene match: 10. CDR3 loop: CASSLTPGGGETQYF. As DNA, the CDR3 is TGTGCCAGCAGCCTAACCCCCGGGGGGGGTGAGACCCAGTACTTC.

The chain carries TRBV27 and TRBJ1-1; D unclear. Germline values: CDR1 MNHEY, CDR2 SMNVEV (reference sequence). V was trimmed by 3 bases and J by 6 bases, leaving 14 bases between them. The CDR3 has 14 residues. The CDR3 DNA reads as TGTGCCAGCAGTTTGAGGGCGGCAGGCCCTGAAGCTTTCTTT. Translated, it gives CASSLRAAGPEAFF.

CDR3 amino acids: CASSSSGANVLTF. The DNA for the CDR3 is TGTGCCAGCAGCTCTTCTGGGGCCAACGTCCTGACTTTC. The chain uses TRBV7-3 and TRBJ2-6; D gene ambiguous. Trimming pared 4 bases from V and 1 base from J, leaving 2 bases between. The CDR3 runs to 13 residues. Germline CDR1 reads SGHTA; CDR2 reads FQGTGA.

This clone was detected only a few times. The chain couples TRBV7-6 to TRBJ2-7; possibly TRBD1 for D (5 bases). Trimming took off 1 base at V and 3 bases at J, with 10 bases between the two ends. CDR3 length: 14 residues. The germline CDR1 and CDR2 sequences are SGHVS and FNYEAQ. The CDR3 protein is CASSLGWQGYEQYF. CDR3 DNA sequence: TGTGCCAGCAGCTTAGGTTGGCAGGGCTACGAGCAGTACTTC.

The V call is TRBV12-3 or TRBV12-4, the J call TRBJ2-2; perhaps TRBD1 as D (5 bases). This CDR3 contains 12 residues. V shed 6 bases and J shed 5 bases, with 7 bases lying between them. CDR3 region: CASSQGTGELFF. CDR3 DNA sequence: TGTGCCAGCAGCCAGGGAACCGGGGAGCTGTTTTTT.

The chain couples TRBV3-1 (or the pseudogene TRBV3-2) to TRBJ2-1, with TRBD2 as a possible D gene (6 bases). The CDR3 loop spans 15 amino acids. Trimming took 5 bases from V and 6 from J, leaving 17 bases between them. CDR1 is LGHDT, CDR2 YNNKEL, per germline (reference sequence). The CDR3 DNA reads as TGTGCCAGCAGCGTCCGCGGGACTGGCCTCAATGAGCAGTTCTTC. Its protein product is CASSVRGTGLNEQFF.

This clone was observed a handful of times. V is TRBV7-3 and J is TRBJ2-2, with 8 bases that match TRBD1. Germline V gene lookup returns CDR1 SGHTA and CDR2 FQGTGA. The CDR3 contains 15 residues. The V and J ends lost 2 bases and 6 bases, in that order; junction bases with no gene match: 5. The CDR3 DNA follows: TGTGCCAGCAGCTTATCAGGGGGCGCGTCCGGGGAGCTGTTTTTT. Translation gives CASSLSGGASGELFF.

This clone was recorded once. The chain combines TRBV2 with TRBJ1-4; the match to TRBD1 covers 10 bases. V dropped 8 bases and J dropped 5; count of bases not matched to a gene: 8. The CDR3 consists of 15 residues. Germline V gene data show CDR1 as SNHLY and CDR2 as FYNNEI. The CDR3 loop is CASERQGARNEKLFF. In DNA form, the CDR3 reads TGTGCCAGCGAGCGACAGGGGGCTAGGAATGAAAAACTGTTTTTT.

This sequence joins TRBV2 and TRBJ2-2; TRBD1 aligns across 7 bases. The junction had 9 bases not matched to a gene; V was cut back by 11 bases and J by 0 bases. This CDR3 is built from 15 residues. In germline, CDR1 is SNHLY, CDR2 FYNNEI. The CDR3 loop reads CACQRDRTNTGELFF. CDR3 nucleotides: TGTGCCTGCCAACGGGACAGAACGAACACCGGGGAGCTGTTTTTT.

The CDR3 coding sequence is TGCAGCGTTGACGTCAGCTATGGCTACACCTTC. Encoded protein: CSVDVSYGYTF. The rearrangement uses TRBV29-1 and TRBJ1-2; D call uncertain. The CDR3 spans 11 residues. Germline CDR1 is SQVTM and CDR2 is ANQGSEA. Trimming pared 3 bases from V and 4 bases from J, leaving 6 bases between.

In its sample, this clone was seen once. J is TRBJ1-2 and V is TRBV12-3 or TRBV12-4; TRBD1 matches 8 bases. V gave up 6 bases and J gave up 5 bases; unmatched junction bases: 2. The CDR3 length is 12 residues. CDR3 nucleotide sequence: TGTGCCAGCAGCCGACAGGGGTATGGCTACACCTTC. It codes for CASSRQGYGYTF.

In this sample, this clone turned up once. The chain employs TRBV12-3 or TRBV12-4 and TRBJ1-3, with D hard to call. The ends were cut back, 7 bases at V and 4 bases at J, with 11 bases in the middle. This CDR3 region has 13 residues. The chain's CDR3 is CASNNIPGNTIYF. CDR3 bases: TGTGCCAGCAATAATATCCCGGGAAACACCATATATTTT.

The chain employs TRBV30 and TRBJ1-5, with D possibly matching TRBD1 (6 bases). Per the germline V gene, CDR1 is GTSNPN and CDR2 is SVGIG (reference sequence). The CDR3 has 16 residues. V was cut by 0 bases and J by 2 bases, with 14 bases left in between. The CDR3 here is CAWSVSTGHRNQPQHF. CDR3 in DNA: TGTGCCTGGAGTGTAAGCACAGGGCATCGCAATCAGCCCCAGCATTTT.

V usage is TRBV3-1 (or the pseudogene TRBV3-2) and J usage is TRBJ2-5; perhaps TRBD2 as D (6 bases). The CDR3 covers 15 residues. Trimming pared 3 bases from V and 5 bases from J, leaving 16 bases between. CDR1 LGHDT and CDR2 YNNKEL come from the germline V gene (reference sequence). CDR3 protein: CASSHLPGGPETQYF. Here the CDR3 DNA reads TGTGCCAGCAGCCACTTGCCCGGGGGTCCGGAGACCCAGTACTTC.

The chain has TRBV5-4 and TRBJ2-1; TRBD2 is a possible D gene (5 bases). The V end lost 3 bases, the J end lost 7 bases, and 20 bases lay between the germline ends. The CDR3 length is 16 residues. The germline gives CDR1 SGHNT, CDR2 YYREEE (reference sequence). CDR3 sequence: CASSSSEGAQGNEQFF. CDR3 coding DNA: TGTGCCAGCAGCTCCTCCGAGGGCGCGCAAGGGAATGAGCAGTTCTTC.

The V call is TRBV6-4, the J call TRBJ1-1; D gene ambiguous. V gave up 2 bases and J gave up 8 bases, with 15 bases separating them. The CDR3 covers 14 residues. Germline V CDR1 and CDR2: MRHNA, SNTAGT. The CDR3 spells CASSDGGGISEAFF. The CDR3 DNA reads as TGTGCCAGCAGTGACGGCGGCGGCATCTCGGAAGCTTTCTTT.

This chain uses TRBV6-5 with TRBJ2-5, with TRBD1 matching over 11 bases. This CDR3 is 15 amino acids long. J gave up 4 bases and V 6 bases, and 7 bases lay outside the gene matches. The germline CDR1 and CDR2 sequences are MNHEY and SVGAGI. The CDR3 protein is CASRHGQGARETQYF. CDR3 DNA sequence: TGTGCCAGCAGGCACGGACAGGGGGCTCGAGAGACCCAGTACTTC.

CDR3 sequence: CASSAQPGQKTEQFF. The DNA of the CDR3 is TGTGCCAGCTCAGCGCAGCCGGGACAGAAAACTGAGCAGTTCTTC. V and J are TRBV18 and TRBJ2-1; TRBD1 agrees at 7 bases. J lost 9 bases, V lost 5 bases, and 13 bases had no gene match. The CDR3 has 15 amino acids. The germline V gene has CDR1 KGHSH and CDR2 LQKENI.

This clone was counted once. The CDR3 here is CASSLSSNSYNEQFF. CDR3 bases: TGTGCCAGCAGCTTAAGTAGCAACTCCTACAATGAGCAGTTCTTC. The genes are TRBV7-2 and TRBJ2-1; unclear D gene. V was pared by 2 bases and J by 0 bases, with 8 bases between. The CDR3 runs to 15 residues. Germline CDR1 is SGHTA and CDR2 is FQGNSA. The full variable domain, rest sourced from reference TRBV7-2 and TRBJ2-1, is GAGVSQSPSNKVTEKGKDVELRCDPISGHTALYWYRQSLGQGLEFLIYFQGNSAPDKSGLPSDRFSAERTGGSVSTLTIQRTQQEDSAVYLCASSLSSNSYNEQFFGPGTRLTVL.

The chain joins TRBV3-1 (or the pseudogene TRBV3-2) to TRBJ1-6, with D unclear. V gave up 2 bases and J gave up 10 bases, with 9 bases separating them. In germline, CDR1 is LGHDT, CDR2 YNNKEL (reference sequence). The CDR3 spans 13 residues. CDR3 region: CASSQLTGSPLHF. CDR3 sequence (DNA): TGTGCCAGCAGCCAACTGACGGGATCACCCCTCCACTTT.

This clone was counted a few times. The rearrangement links TRBV11-3 to TRBJ2-7; D may be TRBD1 (5 bases). The CDR3 is 13 amino acids. Germline CDR1 and CDR2: SGHNT and YENEEA. The V and J ends lost 2 bases and 5 bases respectively, with 10 bases between them. CDR3 DNA: TGTGCCAGCAGCTTACAGGGTTTCAACGAGCAGTACTTC. It yields the protein CASSLQGFNEQYF.

The gene calls are TRBV10-3 and TRBJ2-2; maybe TRBD1 (6 bases). Germline CDR1 reads ENHRY; CDR2 reads SYGVKD. Deletions cut 2 bases from V and 1 base from J, with 11 bases between. CDR3 length equals 16 residues. CDR3 amino acids: CAISEAQGLNTGELFF. The CDR3 DNA reads TGTGCCATCAGTGAGGCACAGGGCTTGAACACCGGGGAGCTGTTTTTT.

There are a few counts of this clone. This chain links TRBV5-5 with TRBJ1-5; D is unresolved. The CDR3 sequence is 14 residues long. The germline V gene has CDR1 SGHKS and CDR2 YYEKEE (reference sequence). V was pared by 2 bases and J by 9 bases, with 15 bases between. The CDR3 reads CASSLANPSGPQHF. CDR3 DNA: TGTGCCAGCAGCTTAGCTAACCCCTCGGGGCCCCAGCATTTT.

This clone was seen a single time. The gene calls are TRBV6-5 and TRBJ1-3, with 9 positions matching TRBD1. Germline V gene lookup returns CDR1 MNHEY and CDR2 SVGAGI. The CDR3 totals 16 residues. V was clipped by 0 bases and J by 1 base; unmatched bases: 1. The CDR3 DNA follows: TGTGCCAGCAGTTACTCCGGGACAGGGTCTGGAAACACCATATATTTT. Residues: CASSYSGTGSGNTIYF.

This clone occurred a few times. The chain uses TRBV10-3 and TRBJ1-2; perhaps TRBD1 as D (5 bases). With 2 bases removed from V and 8 bases from J, the gap between germline ends came to 12 bases. The CDR3 spans 13 residues. Germline V lookup: CDR1 ENHRY, CDR2 SYGVKD. The CDR3 DNA reads TGTGCCATCAGTGAGCAGGAGGGGTACGGCTACACCTTC. Its protein product is CAISEQEGYGYTF.

In DNA form, the CDR3 reads TGTGCCAGCAGTTCCCAGGGGGCCTGGGAGCAGTTCTTC. This sequence encodes CASSSQGAWEQFF. The chain links TRBV12-3 or TRBV12-4 to TRBJ2-1; TRBD1 matches 8 bases. The length of the CDR3 is 13 residues. Losses at the gene ends were 4 bases for V and 10 bases for J; bases not matched to a gene: 6.

The chain carries TRBV5-4 and TRBJ2-3; 8 positions agree with TRBD2. Per germline, CDR1 SGHNT and CDR2 YYREEE (reference sequence). J gave up 9 bases and V 10 bases, and 16 bases lay outside the gene matches. The CDR3 consists of 14 residues. The CDR3 reads CAATSGGPEMTQYF. The DNA for the CDR3 is TGTGCCGCAACCTCGGGAGGGCCTGAGATGACGCAGTATTTT.

The gene calls are TRBV19 and TRBJ1-1; perhaps TRBD1 as D (6 bases). Germline lookup yields CDR1 LNHDA and CDR2 SQIVND (reference sequence). Trimming left V 5 bases short and J 6 bases short, with 19 bases between. The CDR3 totals 15 residues. CDR3 nucleotides: TGTGCCAGTAGTTTCATCCCTCGGGGGGCCTCTGAAGCTTTCTTT. It encodes CASSFIPRGASEAFF.

The chain employs TRBV19 and TRBJ1-2; D might be TRBD1 (6 bases). The CDR3 is 14 amino acids. The germline V and J ends were trimmed by 5 bases and 8 bases, with 18 bases remaining between them. The germline CDR1 and CDR2 sequences are LNHDA and SQIVND (reference sequence). The CDR3 protein is CASSPRGLNGGYTF. The CDR3 DNA reads as TGTGCCAGTAGTCCGCGGGGGCTTAACGGGGGCTACACCTTC. The complete variable domain, with remaining parts taken from reference TRBV19 and TRBJ1-2, reads DGGITQSPKYLFRKEGQNVTLSCEQNLNHDAMYWYRQDPGQGLRLIYYSQIVNDFQKGDIAEGYSVSREKKESFPLTVTSAQKNPTAFYLCASSPRGLNGGYTFGSGTRLTVV.